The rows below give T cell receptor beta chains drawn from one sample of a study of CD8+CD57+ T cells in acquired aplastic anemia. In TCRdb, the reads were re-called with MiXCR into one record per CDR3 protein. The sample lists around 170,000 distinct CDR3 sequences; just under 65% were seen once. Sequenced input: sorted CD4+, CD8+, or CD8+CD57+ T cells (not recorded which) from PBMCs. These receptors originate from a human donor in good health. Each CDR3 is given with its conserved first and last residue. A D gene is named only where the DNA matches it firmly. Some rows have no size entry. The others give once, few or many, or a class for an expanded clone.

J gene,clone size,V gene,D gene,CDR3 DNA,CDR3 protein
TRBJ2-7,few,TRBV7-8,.,TGTGCCAGCAGCCCCCGGGACGGCTACGAGCAGTACTTC,CASSPRDGYEQYF
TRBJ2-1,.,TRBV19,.,TGTGCCAGTGGAGGCGGGCGGAACAATGAGCAGTTCTTC,CASGGGRNNEQFF
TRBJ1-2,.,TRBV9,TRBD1,TGTGCCAGCACTTACGGGACAGGGGAGGGCTACACCTTC,CASTYGTGEGYTF
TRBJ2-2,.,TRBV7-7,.,TGTGCTAGCAGCCAGACTGCAGGGCCCACCGGGGAGCTGTTTTTT,CASSQTAGPTGELFF
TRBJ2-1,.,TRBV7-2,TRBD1,TGTGCCAGCAGCTTTCCCGGGACAGGGATAACTGAGCAGTTCTTC,CASSFPGTGITEQFF
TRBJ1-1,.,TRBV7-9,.,TGTGCCAGCACTGAACAGGCGAACACTGAAGCTTTCTTT,CASTEQANTEAFF
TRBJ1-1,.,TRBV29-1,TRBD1,TGCAGCGTTGTAAGCTCGGGACAGGGAGCTTTCTTT,CSVVSSGQGAFF
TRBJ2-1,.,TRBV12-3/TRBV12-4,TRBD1,TGTGCCAGCATCGACCTTGCGACAGGGTCCTACAATGAGCAGTTCTTC,CASIDLATGSYNEQFF
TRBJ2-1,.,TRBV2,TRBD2,TGTGCCAGTTGTTCCGGGACTAGCGTCCTATACAATGAGCAGTTCTTC,CASCSGTSVLYNEQFF
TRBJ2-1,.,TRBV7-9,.,TGTGCCAGCAGCTTAGCGACTGCCCGTGACGTTGAGCAGTTCTTC,CASSLATARDVEQFF
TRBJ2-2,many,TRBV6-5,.,TGTGCCAGCAGTTCCTCGGGGACCGGGGAGCTGTTTTTT,CASSSSGTGELFF
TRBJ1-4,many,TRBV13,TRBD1,TGTGCCAGCAGCCAATTTGCTGGACAGGGGAATGAAAAACTGTTTTTT,CASSQFAGQGNEKLFF
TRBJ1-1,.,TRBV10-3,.,TGTGCCATCAGTGAGTCGCCCGGTCGGACTGAAGCTTTCTTT,CAISESPGRTEAFF
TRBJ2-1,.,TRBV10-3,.,TGTGCCATCAGTGAGTACAGTTACAATGAGCAGTTCTTC,CAISEYSYNEQFF
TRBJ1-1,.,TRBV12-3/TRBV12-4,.,TGTGCCAGCACCTGGACTATGGGGGATAAAGCTTTCTTT,CASTWTMGDKAFF
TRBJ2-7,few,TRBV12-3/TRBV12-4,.,TGTGCCAGCAGTTTTGCTTCCCAGGGCCCCTACGAGCAGTACTTC,CASSFASQGPYEQYF
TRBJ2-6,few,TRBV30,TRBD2,TGTGCCTGGGAGGGGACTAGCGTCTCCGGGGCCAACGTCCTGACTTTC,CAWEGTSVSGANVLTF
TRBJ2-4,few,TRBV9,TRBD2,TGTGCCAGCAGCTCGGGACTAGCGGGAGGTCCAGCCAAAAACATTCAGTACTTC,CASSSGLAGGPAKNIQYF
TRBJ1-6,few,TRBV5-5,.,TGTGCCAGCAGCTTGCGGGACGTTCAAAATAGCGGACCCCTCCACTTT,CASSLRDVQNSGPLHF
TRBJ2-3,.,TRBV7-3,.,TGTGCCAGCAGCTTCGGGTTTAGCACAGATACGCAGTATTTT,CASSFGFSTDTQYF
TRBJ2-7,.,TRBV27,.,TGTGCCAGCAGTTTTCTTTCGAACAGGGTACACGAGCAGTACTTC,CASSFLSNRVHEQYF
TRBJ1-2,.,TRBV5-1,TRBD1,TGCGCCAGCAGCTTGGACAGGGGCGGCTATGGCTACACCTTC,CASSLDRGGYGYTF
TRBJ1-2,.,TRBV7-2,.,TGTGCCAGCTCTCCTGGTGCTAACTATGGCTACACCTTC,CASSPGANYGYTF
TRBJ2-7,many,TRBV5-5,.,TGTGCCAGCAGCTTCGCGAGCGAGCAGTACTTC,CASSFASEQYF
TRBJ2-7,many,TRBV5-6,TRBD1,TGTGCCAGCAGCTTGGATTGGGGGACAGGGGACCTATACTCCTACGAGCAGTACTTC,CASSLDWGTGDLYSYEQYF
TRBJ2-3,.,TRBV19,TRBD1,TGTGCCAGTAATATGGGACAGGGCAGGGATACGCAGTATTTT,CASNMGQGRDTQYF
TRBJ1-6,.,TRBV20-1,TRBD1,TGCAGTGCTAAGGGGACAGTTGATAATTCACCCCTCCACTTT,CSAKGTVDNSPLHF
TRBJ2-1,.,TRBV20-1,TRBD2,TGCAGTGCCCCGGCGGGGGGCTCGTATGAGCAGTTCTTC,CSAPAGGSYEQFF
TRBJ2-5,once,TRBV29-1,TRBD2,TGCAGCGTTGAAGGGGCGGGAGTGGAGACCCAGTACTTC,CSVEGAGVETQYF
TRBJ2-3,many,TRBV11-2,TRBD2,TGTGCCAGCAGCTACGCGGGAGGAGATACGCAGTATTTT,CASSYAGGDTQYF
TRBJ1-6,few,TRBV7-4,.,TGTGCCAGCAGCTTAGGGGCGAGGTCACCCCTCCACTTT,CASSLGARSPLHF
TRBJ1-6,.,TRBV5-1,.,TGCGCCAGCAGCTTGGTCCAGGGCCTTAATTCACCCCTCCACTTT,CASSLVQGLNSPLHF